This T cell receptor beta chain came from a study of cytomegalovirus exposure and HLA in healthy donors. General study findings and limits: Listed as cytomegalovirus-associated were over 150 TCR beta chains.

The CDR3 totals 13 residues. Deletions cut 5 bases from V and 2 bases from J, with 10 bases between. CDR1 is GTSNPN, CDR2 SVGIG, per germline (reference sequence). Turning to this clone: Its target is unknown.

Repertoires were generated with immunoSEQ multiplex PCR, while TCRdb's copy carries only in-frame clones and drops some. Among some 150,000 clones listed, around 90% were seen once. This TCR was recovered from a man aged 18-30 years in good health and CMV-seropositive. Sequencing was performed on PBMCs. The chain has TRBV30 and TRBJ1-5; tentatively, D is TRBD1 (6 bases). The CDR3 here is CAWARQGNQPQHF. CDR3 DNA sequence: TGTGCCTGGGCAAGACAGGGCAATCAGCCCCAGCATTTT.